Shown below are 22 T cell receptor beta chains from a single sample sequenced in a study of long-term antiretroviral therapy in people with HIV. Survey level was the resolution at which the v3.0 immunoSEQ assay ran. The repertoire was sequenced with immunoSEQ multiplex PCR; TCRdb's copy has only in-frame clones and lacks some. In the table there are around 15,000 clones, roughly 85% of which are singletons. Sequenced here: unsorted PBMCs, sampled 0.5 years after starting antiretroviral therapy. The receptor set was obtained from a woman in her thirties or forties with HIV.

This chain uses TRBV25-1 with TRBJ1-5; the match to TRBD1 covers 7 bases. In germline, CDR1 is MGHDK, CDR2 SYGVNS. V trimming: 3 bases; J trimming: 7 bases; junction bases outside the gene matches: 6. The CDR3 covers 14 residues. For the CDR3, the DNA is TGTGCCAGCAGTGACACAGGGGTTACGCAGCCCCAGCATTTT. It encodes CASSDTGVTQPQHF.

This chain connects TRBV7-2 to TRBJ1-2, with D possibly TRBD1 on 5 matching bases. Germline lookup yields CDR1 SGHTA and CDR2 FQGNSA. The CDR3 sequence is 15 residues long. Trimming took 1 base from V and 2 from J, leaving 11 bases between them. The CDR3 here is CASSLGRQLNYGYTF. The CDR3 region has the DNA TGTGCCAGCAGCTTAGGACGACAGCTGAACTATGGCTACACCTTC.

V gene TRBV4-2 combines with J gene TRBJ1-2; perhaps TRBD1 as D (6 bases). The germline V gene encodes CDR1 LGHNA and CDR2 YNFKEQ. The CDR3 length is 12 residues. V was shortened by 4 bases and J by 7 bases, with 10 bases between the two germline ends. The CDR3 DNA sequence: TGTGCCAGCAGCCGACAGGATCGTGGCTACACCTTC. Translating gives CASSRQDRGYTF.

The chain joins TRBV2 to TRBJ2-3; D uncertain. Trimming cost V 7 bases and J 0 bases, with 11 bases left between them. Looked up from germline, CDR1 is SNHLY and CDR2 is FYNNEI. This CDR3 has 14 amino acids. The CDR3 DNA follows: TGTGCCAGCACGTGGCAGGCCAGCACAGATACGCAGTATTTT. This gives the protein CASTWQASTDTQYF.

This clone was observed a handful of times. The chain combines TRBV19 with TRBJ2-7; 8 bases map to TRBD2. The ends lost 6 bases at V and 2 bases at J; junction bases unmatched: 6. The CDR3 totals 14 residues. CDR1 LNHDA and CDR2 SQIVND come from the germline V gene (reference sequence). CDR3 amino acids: CASSYSGNPYEQYF. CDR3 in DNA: TGTGCCAGTAGCTATAGCGGGAACCCCTACGAGCAGTACTTC. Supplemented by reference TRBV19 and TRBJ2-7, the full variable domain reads DGGITQSPKYLFRKEGQNVTLSCEQNLNHDAMYWYRQDPGQGLRLIYYSQIVNDFQKGDIAEGYSVSREKKESFPLTVTSAQKNPTAFYLCASSYSGNPYEQYFGPGTRLTVT.

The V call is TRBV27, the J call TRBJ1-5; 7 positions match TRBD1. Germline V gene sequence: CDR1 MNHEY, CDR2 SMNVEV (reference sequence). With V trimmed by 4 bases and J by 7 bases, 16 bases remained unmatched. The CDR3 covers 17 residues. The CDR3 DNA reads TGTGCCAGCAGTTCCACGAAAGACAGGGCTCGTTGGCAGCCCCAGCATTTT. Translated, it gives CASSSTKDRARWQPQHF.

CDR3 DNA: TGTGCCAGCTCACCGGGACAGGGAGTCCACGAGCAGTACTTC. It yields the protein CASSPGQGVHEQYF. This chain uses TRBV18 with TRBJ2-7; 9 positions match TRBD1. V was clipped by 3 bases and J by 5 bases; unmatched bases: 5. The CDR3 contains 14 residues. Germline loops: CDR1 KGHSH, CDR2 LQKENI.

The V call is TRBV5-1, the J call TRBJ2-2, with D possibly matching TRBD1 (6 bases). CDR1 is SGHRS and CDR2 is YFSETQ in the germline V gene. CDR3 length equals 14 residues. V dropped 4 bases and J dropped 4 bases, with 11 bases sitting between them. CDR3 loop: CASSTGQSTGELFF. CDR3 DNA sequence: TGCGCCAGCAGCACCGGACAGAGCACCGGGGAGCTGTTTTTT.

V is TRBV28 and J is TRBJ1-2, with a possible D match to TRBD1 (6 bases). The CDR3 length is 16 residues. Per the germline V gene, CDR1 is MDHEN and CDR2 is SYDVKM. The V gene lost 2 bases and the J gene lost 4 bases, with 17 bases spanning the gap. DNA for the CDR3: TGTGCCAGCAGTTTAAACCCGTGGGGGGGGCTCTATGGCTACACCTTC. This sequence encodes CASSLNPWGGLYGYTF.

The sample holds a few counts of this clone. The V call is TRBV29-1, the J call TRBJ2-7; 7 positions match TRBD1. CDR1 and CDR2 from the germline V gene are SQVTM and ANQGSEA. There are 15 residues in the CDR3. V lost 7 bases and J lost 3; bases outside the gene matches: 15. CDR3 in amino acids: CSAISTGRLVYEQYF. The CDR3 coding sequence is TGCAGCGCAATTTCGACAGGGCGGTTGGTCTACGAGCAGTACTTC.

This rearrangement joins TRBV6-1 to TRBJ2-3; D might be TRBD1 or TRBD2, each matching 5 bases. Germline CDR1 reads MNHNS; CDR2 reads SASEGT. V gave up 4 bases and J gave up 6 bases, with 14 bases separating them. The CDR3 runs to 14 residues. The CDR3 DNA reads TGTGCCAGCAGTGCTATTGTGGGGACGGATACGCAGTATTTT. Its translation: CASSAIVGTDTQYF.

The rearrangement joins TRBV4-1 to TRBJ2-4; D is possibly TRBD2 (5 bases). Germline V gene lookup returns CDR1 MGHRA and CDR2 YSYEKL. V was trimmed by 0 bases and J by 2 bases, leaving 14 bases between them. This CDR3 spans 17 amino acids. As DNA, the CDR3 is TGCGCCAGCAGCCAAGACTCATCGGGGTACTCCAAAAACATTCAGTACTTC. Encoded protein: CASSQDSSGYSKNIQYF.

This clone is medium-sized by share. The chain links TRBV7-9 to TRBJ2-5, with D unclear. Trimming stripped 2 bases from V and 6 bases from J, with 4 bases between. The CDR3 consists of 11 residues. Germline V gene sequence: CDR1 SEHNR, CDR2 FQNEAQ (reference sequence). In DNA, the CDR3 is TGTGCCAGCAGCTTAAGGAAGACCCAGTACTTC. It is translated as CASSLRKTQYF.

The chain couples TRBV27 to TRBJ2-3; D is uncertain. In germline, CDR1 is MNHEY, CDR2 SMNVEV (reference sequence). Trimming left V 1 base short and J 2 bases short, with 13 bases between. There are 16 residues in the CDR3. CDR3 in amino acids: CASSLYGGTNTDTQYF. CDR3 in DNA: TGTGCCAGCAGTTTATATGGCGGAACCAACACAGATACGCAGTATTTT.

The CDR3 nucleotides are TGCGCCAGCAGCTTGGAGGCTAGCGGACACAATGAGCAGTTCTTC. It encodes CASSLEASGHNEQFF. This chain uses TRBV5-1 with TRBJ2-1; TRBD2 aligns across 7 bases. The V and J ends lost 0 bases and 5 bases, in that order; junction bases with no gene match: 5. This CDR3 region has 15 residues. CDR1 is SGHRS, CDR2 YFSETQ, per germline.

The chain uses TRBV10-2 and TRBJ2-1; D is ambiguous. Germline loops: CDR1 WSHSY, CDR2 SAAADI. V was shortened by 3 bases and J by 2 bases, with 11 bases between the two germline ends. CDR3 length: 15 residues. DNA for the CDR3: TGCGCCAGCAGTGATGGCTTTCCCACCTACAATGAGCAGTTCTTC. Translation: CASSDGFPTYNEQFF.

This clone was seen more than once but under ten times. The CDR3 here is CASRTSPDTQYF. Here the CDR3 DNA reads TGCGCCAGCAGGACTAGCCCAGATACGCAGTATTTT. V is TRBV5-1 and J is TRBJ2-3, with 7 bases aligning to TRBD2. V shed 5 bases and J 4 bases; nucleotides not matched to a gene: 1. The CDR3 runs to 12 residues. CDR1 and CDR2 (germline): SGHRS, YFSETQ. The variable domain in full, with the rest retrieved from reference TRBV5-1 and TRBJ2-3, is KAGVTQTPRYLIKTRGQQVTLSCSPISGHRSVSWYQQTPGQGLQFLFEYFSETQRNKGNFPGRFSGRQFSNSRSEMNVSTLELGDSALYLCASRTSPDTQYFGPGTRLTVL.

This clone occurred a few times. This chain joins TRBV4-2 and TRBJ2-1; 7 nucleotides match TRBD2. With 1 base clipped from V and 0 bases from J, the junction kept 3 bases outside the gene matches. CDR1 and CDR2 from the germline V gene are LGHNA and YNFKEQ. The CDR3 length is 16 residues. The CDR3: CASSQGSGNSYNEQFF. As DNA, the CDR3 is TGTGCCAGCAGCCAAGGGAGCGGGAACTCCTACAATGAGCAGTTCTTC.

DNA for the CDR3: TGTGCCAGCAGCTTTGCCCCGACAGGGTCCAAAAACATTCAGTACTTC. This translates into CASSFAPTGSKNIQYF. V usage is TRBV7-9 and J usage is TRBJ2-4; 7 bases are shared with TRBD1. The CDR3 totals 16 residues. Per the germline V gene, CDR1 is SEHNR and CDR2 is FQNEAQ (reference sequence). The V and J ends lost 3 bases and 2 bases, in that order; junction bases with no gene match: 7.

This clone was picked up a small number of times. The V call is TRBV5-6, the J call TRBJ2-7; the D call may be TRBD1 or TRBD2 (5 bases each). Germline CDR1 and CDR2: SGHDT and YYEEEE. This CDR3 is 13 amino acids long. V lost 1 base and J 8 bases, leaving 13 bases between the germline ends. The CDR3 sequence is CASSLSPGPKQYF. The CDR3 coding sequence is TGTGCCAGCAGCTTGTCACCGGGACCCAAGCAGTACTTC.

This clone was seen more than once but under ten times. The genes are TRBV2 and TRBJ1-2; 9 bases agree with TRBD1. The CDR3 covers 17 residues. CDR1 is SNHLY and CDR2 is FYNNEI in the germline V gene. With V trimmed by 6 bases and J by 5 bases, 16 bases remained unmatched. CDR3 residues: CASSGDSTGGWGYGYTF. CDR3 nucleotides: TGTGCCAGCAGCGGGGACTCAACAGGGGGCTGGGGGTATGGCTACACCTTC.

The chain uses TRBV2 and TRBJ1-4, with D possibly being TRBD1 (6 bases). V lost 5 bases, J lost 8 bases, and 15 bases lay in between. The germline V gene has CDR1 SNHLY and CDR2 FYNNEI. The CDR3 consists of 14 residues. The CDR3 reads CASSRADRSEKLFF. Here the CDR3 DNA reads TGTGCCAGCAGTCGAGCCGACAGGTCCGAAAAACTGTTTTTT.